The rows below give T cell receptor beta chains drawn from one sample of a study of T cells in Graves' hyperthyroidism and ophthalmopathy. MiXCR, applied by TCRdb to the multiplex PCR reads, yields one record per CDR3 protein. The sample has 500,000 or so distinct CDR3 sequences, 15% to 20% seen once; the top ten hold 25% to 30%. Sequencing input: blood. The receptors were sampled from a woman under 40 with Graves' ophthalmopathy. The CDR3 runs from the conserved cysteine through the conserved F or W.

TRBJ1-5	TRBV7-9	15	CASSLGEWGNQPQHF
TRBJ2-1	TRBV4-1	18	CASSQDAGLTASGNEQFF
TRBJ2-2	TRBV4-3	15	CASSQGLAVTGELFF
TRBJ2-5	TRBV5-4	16	CASSFGVGGGGETQYF
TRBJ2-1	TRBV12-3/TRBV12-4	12	CASSWAGNEQFF
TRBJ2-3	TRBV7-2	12	CASSMSTDTQYF
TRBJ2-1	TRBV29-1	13	CSVGPTSYNEQFF
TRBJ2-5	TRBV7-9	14	CASTTSPSQETQYF
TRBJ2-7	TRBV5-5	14	CASSLTSGKHEQYF
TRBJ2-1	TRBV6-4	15	CASSLGLAGVPEQFF
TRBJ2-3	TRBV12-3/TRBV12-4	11	CASRRTDTQYF
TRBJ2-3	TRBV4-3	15	CASSQDPTGVDTQYF
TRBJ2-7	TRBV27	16	CASSFAPPRSSYEQYF
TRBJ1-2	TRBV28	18	CASSLIGRWAGGIVGYTF
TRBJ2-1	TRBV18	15	CASSPPLAGGDEQFF
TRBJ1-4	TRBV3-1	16	CASSQGRKATNEKLFF
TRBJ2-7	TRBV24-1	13	CATKGQDNYEQYF
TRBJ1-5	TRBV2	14	CASSRDSANQPQHF
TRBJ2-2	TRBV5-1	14	CASSLTSGTGELFF
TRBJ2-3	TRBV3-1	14	CASSQYLNTDTQYF
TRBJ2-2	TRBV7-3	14	CASSPGMSTGELFF
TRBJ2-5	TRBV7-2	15	CASSWGQGYGETQYF
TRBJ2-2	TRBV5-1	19	CASSLPETVPDWNTGELFF
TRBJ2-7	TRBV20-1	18	CSARDYRRVDTSSYEQYF